The subject of this entry is one T cell receptor (beta chain). The antigen this receptor binds is unknown. No base quality information exists; no much larger clone differs at one position. This entry belongs to a study of blood T cells in healthy people across ages (dated by TCRdb to about 2015). Concerning the study at large: Template switching captured roughly one uniquely barcoded TCR beta cDNA molecule per two T cells in model experiments. To avoid experimental bias, donors of different ages were distributed randomly across sequencing lanes. Using deep sequencing normalized with unique cDNA molecular identifiers, the study measured how TCR beta repertoire diversity changes with age. For two donors (one aged 18 to 30 and one aged 80 or older), the study analyzed two additional independent replicas of 1 million unique cDNA reads from the same blood draw. Donors were grouped into four age groups: young (average 16 years), middle-aged (roughly 37), aged (approximately 58) and long-lived (approximately 75).

What the authors observed across the whole study: Since profiling was done on bulk unsorted PBMCs, naive and antigen-experienced compartments could not be conclusively compared. Observed TCR beta diversity per million T cells fell roughly linearly with age, and a significant reduction was already apparent by age around 40. Estimates of total diversity based on one million sequenced T cells were regarded as lower bounds and as underestimates. A strong correlation was found between observed TCR beta diversity and the percentage of naive T cells measured by flow cytometry. Compared with the aged group, the long-lived group had more naive CD4+ T cells, fewer expanded clones and increased TCR diversity, suggesting age selection. Donor CMV infection status was unknown, potentially confounding age-related changes in expanded clonotypes.

Systemically healthy Caucasian individuals from Russia, about 38 in total and aged about 6 to 95 years, were included as donors. Around 9.7 milliliters of peripheral blood were collected from each donor into EDTA-treated Vacutainer tubes. Ficoll-Paque density-gradient centrifugation was used to isolate PBMCs, with at least 7 million per sample. Total RNA was extracted from PBMCs with Trizol reagent, with at least 6 micrograms obtained per sample. Naive CD45RAhigh/CD27high T cell percentages were measured by flow cytometry on a PBMC aliquot from every donor. Library prep was done by 5' RACE. This sample was sequenced with an Illumina HiSeq 2500. A second PCR of about 7 to 12 cycles was performed with a sample-barcoded 5' primer and a J-beta primer mix. A template-switch 5' adaptor carrying 12 random nucleotides introduced a unique molecular identifier onto each TCR beta cDNA molecule. Each sample yielded at least 2.5 million CDR3-containing paired-end reads. The Mint cDNA synthesis kit, primed by a TRBC-specific oligonucleotide, was used to synthesize first-strand cDNA from all RNA. Following uracil-DNA glycosylase treatment, a first 18-cycle PCR with universal primers M1SS and BC2_uni_R was performed on all cDNA. In the original analysis: Normalization of each sample was performed by random selection of 1 million high-quality reads, each carrying a distinct molecular identifier. Reads with shared molecular identifiers were discarded instead of being binned into consensus sequences. CDR3 identification, clonotype clustering and error correction used MiTCR with a Q25 quality threshold and the strictest error-elimination algorithm. A nonparametric unseen species model with Euler transformation was used to estimate lower-bound total TCR beta diversity. The public reads were quality trimmed at Q25 with fastp and then assembled into clones with MiXCR by TCRdb, keeping productive beta chains. Every entry covers one CDR3 protein and lists the most common genes and DNA from its rows. The V and J calls come from TCRdb's annotation, not from the publication. The sample data list 1.2 million to 1.5 million distinct CDR3 sequences, and around 59% of these were observed just once. The ten largest clonotypes hold 6.7% of the sample.

The germline V gene gives CDR1 as SGHAT and CDR2 as FQNNGV. The V end gives up 5 bases and the J end 1 base, leaving 4 bases in the junction not matched to a gene. The CDR3 numbers 15 residues from cysteine through phenylalanine. The only DNA kept is the CDR3, 45 bases in frame from the first base. In this chain, TRBV11-2 is recombined with TRBJ2-3; the junction holds 9 bases that match TRBD2. Source material: blood. This sequence originates from a man between 18 and 35 years old in good health. This receptor carries the CDR3 CASSRGGVGTDTQYF. The bases are TGTGCCAGCAGCCGCGGGGGGGTGGGCACAGATACGCAGTATTTT.